A few counts support the clone carrying this TCR beta chain. Its target is unknown. The sample originates from a study of cytomegalovirus exposure and HLA in healthy donors. Study conclusions and caveats: Presence/absence analyses treated sequencing depth as roughly uniform across donors.

The PCR was carried out with 60 Vbeta primers and 13 Jbeta primers. The protocol was immunoSEQ multiplex PCR, while the TCRdb copy is restricted to in-frame clones and leaves out a portion. Among approximately 150,000 clones listed, around a tenth were seen once. The sequence was obtained from a male donor in good health and CMV-seronegative. The sample consisted of PBMCs.

CDR3 nucleotide sequence: TGCGCCAGCAGCACCCGGACAGGGAGGAACTATGGCTACACCTTC. Amino acids: CASSTRTGRNYGYTF. V and J are TRBV4-1 and TRBJ1-2, with TRBD1 matching over 8 bases. This CDR3 has 15 amino acids. Per the germline V gene, CDR1 is MGHRA and CDR2 is YSYEKL. Trimming cost V 5 bases and J 2 bases; bases outside gene matches: 7.